This T cell receptor beta chain was recovered during a study of vaccination and CD4 T cells after COVID-19. Study overall: Convalescent persons amounted to six males plus four females, two of whom were Hispanic.

Stated treatment: roughly 10-day PBMC culture with coronavirus spike peptide pools or control peptides (ViraFEST assay). These CD4+ T cells came from an unexposed donor, sampled before the COVID-19 pandemic (2011-2018). Germline V gene lookup returns CDR1 SEHNR and CDR2 FQNEAQ (reference sequence). The germline V and J ends were trimmed by 3 bases and 3 bases, with 15 bases remaining between them. This CDR3 has 16 amino acids. An Oncomine TCR Beta short-read assay was used to sequence the DNA from cultured CD4+ T cells. One entry per CDR3 protein results from TCRdb running MiXCR on the PCR reads. This sample carries about 1,900 distinct CDR3 sequences, less than 20% of them seen once, and the ten largest clones take around a fifth. This clonotype was observed a few times. Antigen unknown. Notes on the study in general: Convalescent patients showed a median 86.3% of reactive clones that were seen only post-vaccination. There was no significant change from roughly 21 to 40 median reactive clonotypes. 304 of 307 vaccine-specific clones from convalescent patients were spike mono-reactive.

The sequence was obtained from a human donor in good health. Material for sequencing was CD4+ T cells from blood, cultured in vitro. V usage is TRBV7-9 and J usage is TRBJ2-1; maybe TRBD1 (6 bases). For the CDR3, the DNA is TGTGCCAGCAGCTTGCTACAGGGAATGAACTACAATGAGCAGTTCTTC. Protein: CASSLLQGMNYNEQFF.